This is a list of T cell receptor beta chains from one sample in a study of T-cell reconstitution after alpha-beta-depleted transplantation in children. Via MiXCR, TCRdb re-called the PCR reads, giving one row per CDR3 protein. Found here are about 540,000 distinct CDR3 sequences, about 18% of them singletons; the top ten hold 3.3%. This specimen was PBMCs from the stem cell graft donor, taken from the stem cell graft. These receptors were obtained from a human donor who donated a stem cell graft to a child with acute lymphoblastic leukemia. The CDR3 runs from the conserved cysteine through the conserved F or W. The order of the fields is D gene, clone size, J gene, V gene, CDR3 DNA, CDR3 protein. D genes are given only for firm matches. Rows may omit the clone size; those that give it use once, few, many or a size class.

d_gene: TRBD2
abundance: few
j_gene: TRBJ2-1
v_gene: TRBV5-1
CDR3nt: TGCGCCAGCAGCTTGGTCCCTGGACTAGCGGGGGACAATGAGCAGTTCTTC
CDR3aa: CASSLVPGLAGDNEQFF

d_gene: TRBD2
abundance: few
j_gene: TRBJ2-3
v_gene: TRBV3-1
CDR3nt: TGTGCCAGCAGCCAAGGGACTAGCGGAAGCACAGATACGCAGTATTTT
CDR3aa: CASSQGTSGSTDTQYF

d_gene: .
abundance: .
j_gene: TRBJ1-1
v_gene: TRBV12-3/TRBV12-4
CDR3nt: TGTGCCAGCAGTTATATACAGGGAGGGGACACTGAAGCTTTCTTT
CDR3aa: CASSYIQGGDTEAFF

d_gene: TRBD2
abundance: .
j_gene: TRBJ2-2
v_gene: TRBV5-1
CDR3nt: TGCGCCAGCAGCTTGGAGGGACTAGCGACGTTCGCGAACACCGGGGAGCTGTTTTTT
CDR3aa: CASSLEGLATFANTGELFF

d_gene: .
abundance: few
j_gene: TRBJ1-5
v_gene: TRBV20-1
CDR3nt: TGCAGTGCTAGTCCCCACAGGGAATGGCGGGATCAGCCCCAGCATTTT
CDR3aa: CSASPHREWRDQPQHF

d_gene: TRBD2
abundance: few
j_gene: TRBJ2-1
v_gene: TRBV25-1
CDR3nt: TGTGCCAGCAGTGGATGGAGCGGGACCTCCTACAATGAGCAGTTCTTC
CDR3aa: CASSGWSGTSYNEQFF

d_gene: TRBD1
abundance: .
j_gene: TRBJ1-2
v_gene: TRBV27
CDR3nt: TGTGCCAGCAGTTTCAAAGGGACAGGAGGGAATTTTTTAAACTATGGCTACACCTTC
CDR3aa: CASSFKGTGGNFLNYGYTF

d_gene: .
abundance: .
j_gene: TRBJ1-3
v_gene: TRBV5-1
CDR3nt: TGCGCCAGCAGCTTGGGTCGCTCCTCTGGAAACACCATATATTTT
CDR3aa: CASSLGRSSGNTIYF

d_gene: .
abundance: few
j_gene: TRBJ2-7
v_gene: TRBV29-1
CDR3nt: TGCAGCGCCAGAGAGGGGTTTTACTACGAGCAGTACTTC
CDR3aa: CSAREGFYYEQYF

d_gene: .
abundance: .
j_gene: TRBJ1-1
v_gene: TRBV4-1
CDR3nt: TGCGCCAGCAGCCAAGCAGGGGTGGAGGACACTGAAGCTTTCTTT
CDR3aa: CASSQAGVEDTEAFF

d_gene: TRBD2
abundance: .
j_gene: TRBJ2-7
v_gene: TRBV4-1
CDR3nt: TGCGCCAGCAGCCAAATTCTAGCGGAGCCCCCCTACGAGCAGTACTTC
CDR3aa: CASSQILAEPPYEQYF

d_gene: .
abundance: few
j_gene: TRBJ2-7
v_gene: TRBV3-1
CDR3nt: TGTGCCAGCAGCCAAGAAGCCCTAGCACCCGAGCAGTACTTC
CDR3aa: CASSQEALAPEQYF

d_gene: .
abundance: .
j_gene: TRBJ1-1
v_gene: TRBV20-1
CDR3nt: TGCAGTGCTAGAGATTCGGGTTACGACACTGAAGCTTTCTTT
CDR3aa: CSARDSGYDTEAFF

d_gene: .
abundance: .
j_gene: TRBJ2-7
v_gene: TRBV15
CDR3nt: TGTGCCACCAGCAGAGAATCGGCCTCCTACGAGCAGTACTTC
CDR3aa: CATSRESASYEQYF

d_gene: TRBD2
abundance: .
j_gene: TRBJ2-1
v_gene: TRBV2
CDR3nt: TGTGCCACCGGGAGGGAAGACAATGAGCAGTTCTTC
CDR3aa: CATGREDNEQFF

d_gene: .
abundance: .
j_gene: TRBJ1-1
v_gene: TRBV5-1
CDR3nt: TGCGCCAGCAGCTTGGATGCAAGGAACACTGAAGCTTTCTTT
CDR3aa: CASSLDARNTEAFF

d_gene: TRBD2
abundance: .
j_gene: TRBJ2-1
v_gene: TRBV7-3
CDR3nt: TGTGCCAGCAGTCAGACCGGGACTAGCGGCAATGAGCAGTTCTTC
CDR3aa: CASSQTGTSGNEQFF

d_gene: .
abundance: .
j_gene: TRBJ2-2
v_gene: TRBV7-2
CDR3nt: TGTGCCAGCAGCTTAAGGCTAAGCAGACACTTGAACACCGGGGAGCTGTTTTTT
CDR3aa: CASSLRLSRHLNTGELFF

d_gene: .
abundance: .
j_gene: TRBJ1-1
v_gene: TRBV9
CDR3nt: TGTGCCAGCAGCGCAGGGACGTATAACACTGAAGCTTTCTTT
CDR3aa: CASSAGTYNTEAFF

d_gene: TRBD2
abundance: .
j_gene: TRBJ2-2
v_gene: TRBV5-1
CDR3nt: TGCGCCAGCAGCTTCATAGCGGGAGGTTCCGGGGAGCTGTTTTTT
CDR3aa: CASSFIAGGSGELFF

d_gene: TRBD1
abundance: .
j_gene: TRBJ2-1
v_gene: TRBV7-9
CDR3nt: TGTGCCAGCAGCTTAGGGACAGGAGACAATGAGCAGTTCTTC
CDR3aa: CASSLGTGDNEQFF

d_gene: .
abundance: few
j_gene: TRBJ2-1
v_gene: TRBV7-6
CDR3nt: TGTGCCAGCAGCTTTGCAGGGACGGCGGACAATGAGCAGTTCTTC
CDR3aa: CASSFAGTADNEQFF

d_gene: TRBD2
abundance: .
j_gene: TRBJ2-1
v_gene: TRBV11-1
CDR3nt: TGTGCCAGCAGCCCCCGCTCCGGGACTAGCGGGAGGGCCCCTCAGTACAATGAGCAGTTCTTC
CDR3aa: CASSPRSGTSGRAPQYNEQFF

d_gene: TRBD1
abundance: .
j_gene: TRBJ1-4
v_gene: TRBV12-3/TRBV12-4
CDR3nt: TGTGCCAGCAGTTTACGGACAGGAGGTGAAAAACTGTTTTTT
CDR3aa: CASSLRTGGEKLFF

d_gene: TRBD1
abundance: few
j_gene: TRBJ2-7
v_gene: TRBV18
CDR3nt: TGTGCCAGCTCACCACGACAGGGAGAGGGCTACGAGCAGTACTTC
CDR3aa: CASSPRQGEGYEQYF

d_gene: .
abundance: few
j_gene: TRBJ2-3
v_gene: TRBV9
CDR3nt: TGTGCCAGCAGCGTAGCCCGGGGAACAGATACGCAGTATTTT
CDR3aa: CASSVARGTDTQYF

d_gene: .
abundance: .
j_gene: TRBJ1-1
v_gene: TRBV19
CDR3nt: TGTGCCAGCGAACCAGGGGCCCTCGGACGGGCTTTCTTT
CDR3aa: CASEPGALGRAFF

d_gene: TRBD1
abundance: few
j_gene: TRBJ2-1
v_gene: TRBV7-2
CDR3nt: TGTGCCAGCAGCTTAGCGTTTCTAGTAGGCGGGACAGGATACAATGAGCAGTTCTTC
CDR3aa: CASSLAFLVGGTGYNEQFF

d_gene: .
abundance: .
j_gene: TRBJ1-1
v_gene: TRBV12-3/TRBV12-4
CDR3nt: TGTGCCAGCAGTGATACAGGGCAAAGGGGGGCTTTCTTT
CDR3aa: CASSDTGQRGAFF

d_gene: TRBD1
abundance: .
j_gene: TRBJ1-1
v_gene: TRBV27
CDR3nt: TGTGCCAGCAGTTTATCGACAGGGGCGGGCACTGAAGCTTTCTTT
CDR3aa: CASSLSTGAGTEAFF

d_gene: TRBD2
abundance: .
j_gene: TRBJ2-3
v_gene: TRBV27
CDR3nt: TGTGCCAGCAGTTCCAAGGCTAGCGGATACACAGATACGCAGTATTTT
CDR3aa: CASSSKASGYTDTQYF

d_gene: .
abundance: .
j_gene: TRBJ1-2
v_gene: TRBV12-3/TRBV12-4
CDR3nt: TGTGCCAGCAGTTTGTCAGGGACCTACTATGGCTACACCTTC
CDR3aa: CASSLSGTYYGYTF

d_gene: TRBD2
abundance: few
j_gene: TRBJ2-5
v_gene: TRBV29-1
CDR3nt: TGCAGCGTTTCGACTAGCGGGAGGGCCCCAGAGACCCAGTACTTC
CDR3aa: CSVSTSGRAPETQYF

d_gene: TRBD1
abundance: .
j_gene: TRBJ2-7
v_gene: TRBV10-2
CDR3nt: TGCGCCAGCACCTCGACAGGGAGCTCCTACGAGCAGTACTTC
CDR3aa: CASTSTGSSYEQYF

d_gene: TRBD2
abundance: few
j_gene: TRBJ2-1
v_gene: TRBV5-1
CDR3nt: TGCGCCAGCAGCTTGGACGTGGGAGGGCGGGGGGAGCAGTTCTTC
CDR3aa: CASSLDVGGRGEQFF

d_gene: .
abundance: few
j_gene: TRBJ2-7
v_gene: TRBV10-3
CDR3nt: TGTGCCATCAGTGAGTCGGCGGGACACTCCTACGAGCAGTACTTC
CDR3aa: CAISESAGHSYEQYF

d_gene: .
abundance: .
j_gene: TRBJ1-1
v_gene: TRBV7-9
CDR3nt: TGTGCCAGCAGCTTAGCGCATGTGGCAGGTACGGACACTGAAGCTTTCTTT
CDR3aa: CASSLAHVAGTDTEAFF

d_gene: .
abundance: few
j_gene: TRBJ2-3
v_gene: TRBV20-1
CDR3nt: TGCAGTGCTCTTACCAGCACTAGCACAGATACGCAGTATTTT
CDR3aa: CSALTSTSTDTQYF

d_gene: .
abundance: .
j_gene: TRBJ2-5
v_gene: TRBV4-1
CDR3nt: TGCGCCAGCAGCCAAGGGGTAAACGGGAGAAGGGGAGAGACCCAGTACTTC
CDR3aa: CASSQGVNGRRGETQYF

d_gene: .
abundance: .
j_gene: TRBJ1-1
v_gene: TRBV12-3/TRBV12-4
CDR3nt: TGTGCCAGCAGTTCATATTCGGGGGAGAACACTGAAGCTTTCTTT
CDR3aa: CASSSYSGENTEAFF

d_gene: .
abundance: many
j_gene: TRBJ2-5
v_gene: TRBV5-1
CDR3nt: TGTGCCAGCAGTTTCTCGGGACAAGAGACCCAGTACTTC
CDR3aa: CASSFSGQETQYF

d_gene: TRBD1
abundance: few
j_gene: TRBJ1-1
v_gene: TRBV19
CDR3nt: TGTGCCGTGGGACAGCACATGAACACTGAAGCTTTCTTT
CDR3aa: CAVGQHMNTEAFF

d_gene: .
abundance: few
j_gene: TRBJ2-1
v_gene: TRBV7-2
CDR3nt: TGTGCCAGCAGCTTCCCGGGGAAGGCGGTTGAGCAGTTCTTC
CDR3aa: CASSFPGKAVEQFF

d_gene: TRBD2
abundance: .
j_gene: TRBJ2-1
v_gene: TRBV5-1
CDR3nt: TGCGCCAGCAGCAAGGGACTAGCGGGAGGGCCCTCTCGCAATGAGCAGTTCTTC
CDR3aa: CASSKGLAGGPSRNEQFF

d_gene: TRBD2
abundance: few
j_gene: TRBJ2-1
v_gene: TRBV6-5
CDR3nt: TGTGCCAGCAGTTACTCGATGTTGGCTAGCGGGAGGGAAAACAATGAGCAGTTCTTC
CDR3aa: CASSYSMLASGRENNEQFF

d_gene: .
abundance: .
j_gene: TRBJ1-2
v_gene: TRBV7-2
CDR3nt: TGTGCCAGCAGCTTAAATCAGGGGTTTAATAATCGACACACCTTC
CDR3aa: CASSLNQGFNNRHTF